This T cell receptor (beta chain) was sequenced for a study of blood T cell repertoires in COVID-19. Original processing methods: Amplifying reference gene primers gave estimates of nucleated cell counts. The protocol was immunoSEQ multiplex PCR, while the TCRdb copy is restricted to in-frame clones and leaves out a portion. V, J and clone size are taken as reported in that table, and D and trimming were inferred from the DNA itself. The sample includes roughly 300,000 clones, 65% to 90% of them seen just once. The CDR3 contains 14 residues. V was shortened by 0 bases and J by 2 bases, with 6 bases between the two germline ends. Germline-derived CDR1 and CDR2 are SGHDT and YYEEEE. This clone has more than one count but fewer than ten.

V and J are TRBV5-6 and TRBJ1-3; D may be TRBD1 (6 bases). This TCR was sampled from an older woman with active or convalescent COVID-19. The sequenced sample consisted of peripheral blood. The CDR3 DNA follows: TGTGCCAGCAGCTTGGCAGGGGCTGGAAACACCATATATTTT. The encoded protein is CASSLAGAGNTIYF.